The entry below gives a single T cell receptor beta chain sequence along with its context. The sample is drawn from a study of shared clonotypes between healthy human individuals. Measured with immunoSEQ multiplex PCR; TCRdb has only the in-frame clones, and not every one. The data contain over 1.4 million clones, roughly 96% of them singletons. The sequence derives from a man under 40 in good health. The source material was naive CD4+ T cells sorted from blood. This sample's subset: CD45RA+ positively selected.

The CDR3 sequence is CATSSFSGVQETQYF. In DNA form, the CDR3 reads TGTGCCACCAGCAGTTTCTCGGGTGTCCAAGAGACCCAGTACTTC. J is TRBJ2-5 and V is TRBV15; D remains unclear. This CDR3 spans 15 amino acids. The V end was cut by 3 bases, the J end by 1 base, with 12 bases between. Germline CDR1 LNHNV, CDR2 YYDKDF (reference sequence).